What follows describes a single T cell receptor beta chain. Its target is not known. This sample is part of a study of OX40 agonist ivuxolimab in advanced cancers. General observations from the study: Those patients achieving a partial response at 0.1-3.0 mg/kg showed among the lowest clonal expansion. No determination was made of the antigen specificity of the expanded peripheral T cells.

The method was immunoSEQ multiplex PCR; TCRdb's version includes in-frame clones alone and lacks a portion of them. The table shows under 85,000 clones, with roughly 94% occurring only once. This TCR was sampled from an adult with an advanced solid tumor such as melanoma, head and neck, liver or kidney cancer. Specimen: CD4+ or CD8+ T cells sorted from blood, collected in a trial of the OX40 agonist ivuxolimab.

The CDR3 DNA sequence: TGTGCCACCAGCAGAGATGGGGGGGCAGGAGAAAAACTGTTTTTT. It translates to CATSRDGGAGEKLFF. The V and J genes are TRBV15 and TRBJ1-4, with D maybe TRBD1 (6 bases). This CDR3 has 15 amino acids. CDR1 is LNHNV and CDR2 is YYDKDF in the germline V gene (reference sequence). The V and J ends lost 0 bases and 8 bases respectively, with 13 bases between them. Drawing the rest from reference TRBV15 and TRBJ1-4, the complete variable domain is DAMVIQNPRYQVTQFGKPVTLSCSQTLNHNVMYWYQQKSSQAPKLLFHYYDKDFNNEADTPDNFQSRRPNTSFCFLDIRSPGLGDTAMYLCATSRDGGAGEKLFFGSGTQLSVL.